What follows are 15 T cell receptor beta chains derived from one specimen sequenced in a study of blood T cells in healthy people across ages (dated by TCRdb to between 2014 and 2017). Library preparation employed 5' RACE. Sequencing was carried out with an Illumina HiSeq 2500. A second PCR of about 7 to 12 cycles was performed with a sample-barcoded 5' primer and a J-beta primer mix. Using fastp trimming at Q25 and MiXCR clonotype assembly, TCRdb reanalyzed the public sequencing data and kept in-frame beta chains. Merged by CDR3 protein, the rows form single entries marked with the most common genes and DNA. The sample table holds roughly 2 million distinct CDR3 sequences, of which just under 50% were seen once. Together, the top ten hold about 2.1% of the sample. The sample comprised blood. These TCRs come from a middle-aged woman in good health.

This clonotype was counted between two and nine times. The rearrangement uses TRBV5-6 and TRBJ2-5; possible D gene TRBD2, 7 bases. The J call may be mistaken, given a closer DNA end match to TRBJ2-7. CDR3 length: 15 amino acids. Looked up from germline, CDR1 is SGHDT and CDR2 is YYEEEE. Written as DNA, the CDR3 is TGTGCCAGCAGCATGGACAGCCAAGCGGGGTACGAGCAGTACTTC. This encodes CASSMDSQAGYEQYF.

This clonotype has only a few counts. The chain joins TRBV20-1 to TRBJ2-1; perhaps D is TRBD1 or TRBD2 (7 bases each). In germline, CDR1 is DFQATT, CDR2 SNEGSKA (reference sequence). The germline V and J ends were trimmed by 6 bases and 4 bases, with 19 bases remaining between them. The CDR3 consists of 15 residues. CDR3 sequence (DNA): TGCAGTGCCGGGCGGGGGAGGGGGCCTTACAATGAGCAGTTCTTC. It is translated as CSAGRGRGPYNEQFF.

This clonotype was observed a few times. DNA for the CDR3: TGTGCCAGCAGCTTCCGGACAGCCCGCTCTGGGGCCAACGTCCTGACTTTC. The encoded protein is CASSFRTARSGANVLTF. The chain couples TRBV7-2 to TRBJ2-6; D may be TRBD1 (6 bases). V lost 3 bases, J lost 0 bases, and 12 bases lay in between. The CDR3 consists of 17 residues. Germline CDR1 and CDR2: SGHTA and FQGNSA.

V gene TRBV4-1 combines with J gene TRBJ2-3; the D gene could be TRBD1 or TRBD2 (5 bases each). CDR3 length: 16 amino acids. The germline V gene encodes CDR1 MGHRA and CDR2 YSYEKL. The germline V and J ends were trimmed by 0 bases and 11 bases, with 21 bases remaining between them. The DNA for the CDR3 is TGCGCCAGCAGCCAAGAACCATCCTCCGGGGCTAGGGAGCAGTATTTT. Residues: CASSQEPSSGAREQYF.

This clonotype was observed at least ten times. The chain employs TRBV20-1 and TRBJ1-2; TRBD1 might be the D (6 bases). Trimming removed 1 base from V and 3 bases from J, with 6 bases in between. Germline V lookup: CDR1 DFQATT, CDR2 SNEGSKA (reference sequence). The CDR3 is 12 residues long. CDR3 sequence (DNA): TGCAGTGCTAGAGCAGGGGACTATGGCTACACCTTC. This sequence encodes CSARAGDYGYTF.

There are a few counts of this clonotype. The V call is TRBV7-2, the J call TRBJ2-7; the D gene is possibly TRBD1 (5 bases). Between the trimmed V and J ends, which lost 4 bases and 2 bases, there was a span of 30 bases. Germline V CDR1 and CDR2: SGHTA, FQGNSA. This CDR3 has 20 residues. This CDR3 is CASSSRRLPVLRTLAYEQYF. As DNA, the CDR3 is TGTGCCAGCAGCTCACGAAGATTACCGGTGCTCAGGACACTTGCCTACGAGCAGTACTTC.

The chain carries TRBV20-1 and TRBJ1-2, with 10 bases that match TRBD1. J lost 3 bases, V lost 4 bases, and 11 bases had no gene match. CDR1 and CDR2 (germline): DFQATT, SNEGSKA (reference sequence). This CDR3 region has 16 residues. CDR3 loop: CSATFSGTGVYYGYTF. The CDR3 bases are TGCAGTGCTACTTTTTCCGGGACAGGGGTTTACTATGGCTACACCTTC.

The rearrangement joins TRBV7-9 to TRBJ1-1; D unresolved. Trimming cost V 2 bases and J 3 bases, with 7 bases left between them. The CDR3 runs 13 residues. Germline V gene data show CDR1 as SEHNR and CDR2 as FQNEAQ (reference sequence). Here the CDR3 reads CASSLTQDTEAFF. Written as DNA, the CDR3 is TGTGCCAGCAGCTTAACGCAAGACACTGAAGCTTTCTTT. The variable domain in full, completed from reference TRBV7-9 and TRBJ1-1, reads DTGVSQNPRHKITKRGQNVTFRCDPISEHNRLYWYRQTLGQGPEFLTYFQNEAQLEKSRLLSDRFSAERPKGSFSTLEIQRTEQGDSAMYLCASSLTQDTEAFFGQGTRLTVV.

The chain has TRBV2 and TRBJ1-2, with D perhaps TRBD1 (6 bases). Looked up from germline, CDR1 is SNHLY and CDR2 is FYNNEI. V lost 1 base and J lost 5, with 11 bases in between. The CDR3 runs 14 residues. The CDR3 nucleotides are TGTGCCAGCAGTGAAGGGACAGCGACGTATGGCTACACCTTC. This encodes CASSEGTATYGYTF.

Concerning this clonotype: A much bigger clone sits one base away, suggesting this may be a read error. This chain joins TRBV24-1 and TRBJ2-3; TRBD1 aligns across 8 bases. The germline V gene has CDR1 KGHDR and CDR2 SFDVKD. The CDR3 runs 14 residues. CDR3 residues: CAASDPWTGDTQYF. DNA of the CDR3: TGTGCCGCCAGTGACCCGTGGACAGGGGATACGCAGTATTTT.

The rearrangement links TRBV7-9 to TRBJ2-7, with D possibly being TRBD1 or TRBD2 (6 bases each). This CDR3 is built from 17 residues. V dropped 10 bases and J dropped 3 bases, with 28 bases sitting between them. Germline V gives CDR1 SEHNR, CDR2 FQNEAQ (reference sequence). CDR3 sequence reads: CANTHRRATGTGYEQYF. The CDR3 DNA is TGTGCCAACACCCATCGGAGGGCTACAGGGACCGGCTACGAGCAGTACTTC.

This clonotype was picked up a small number of times. This chain joins TRBV29-1 and TRBJ2-3; 11 positions agree with TRBD1. The V gene end was trimmed by 7 bases and the J gene end by 4 bases; junction bases not matched to a gene: 7. Germline V gene data show CDR1 as SQVTM and CDR2 as ANQGSEA. The CDR3 spans 14 residues. The CDR3 sequence is CSAQDRGRPDTQYF. The CDR3 DNA is TGCAGCGCCCAGGACAGGGGGCGCCCAGATACGCAGTATTTT.

This clonotype was seen repeatedly, ten times or more. The J gene is TRBJ2-1, the V gene TRBV5-1; TRBD2 matches at 9 bases. V dropped 2 bases and J dropped 9; count of bases not matched to a gene: 6. The length of the CDR3 is 14 residues. Per germline, CDR1 SGHRS and CDR2 YFSETQ. The CDR3 DNA reads TGCGCCAGCAGCTTTGCGGGGGGGCAAAGTGAGCAGTTCTTC. Protein product: CASSFAGGQSEQFF.

The V and J genes are TRBV4-3 and TRBJ2-3; 13 bases align to TRBD2. This CDR3 has 17 residues. Losses at the gene ends were 1 base for V and 4 bases for J; bases not matched to a gene: 5. Germline V gene lookup returns CDR1 LGHNA and CDR2 YSLEER. The chain's CDR3 is CASSQVLAGGPADTQYF. CDR3 DNA: TGCGCCAGCAGCCAAGTACTAGCGGGGGGGCCAGCAGATACGCAGTATTTT.

The rearrangement links TRBV9 to TRBJ2-1, with D maybe TRBD1 (6 bases). V lost 0 bases and J 6 bases, leaving 10 bases between the germline ends. CDR3 length: 14 residues. Germline V gives CDR1 SGDLS, CDR2 YYNGEE. CDR3 DNA: TGTGCCAGCAGCGTAGTTGGGACAAGCAATGAGCAGTTCTTC. This sequence encodes CASSVVGTSNEQFF.